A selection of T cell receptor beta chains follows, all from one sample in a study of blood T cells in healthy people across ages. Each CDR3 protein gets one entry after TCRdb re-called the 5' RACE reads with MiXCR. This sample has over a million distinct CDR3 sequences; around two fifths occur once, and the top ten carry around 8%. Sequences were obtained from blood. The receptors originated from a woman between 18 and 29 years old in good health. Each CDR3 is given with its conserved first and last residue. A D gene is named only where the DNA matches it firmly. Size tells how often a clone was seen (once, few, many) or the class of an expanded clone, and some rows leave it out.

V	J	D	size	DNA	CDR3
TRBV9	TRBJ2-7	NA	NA	TGTGCCAGCAGCGAAACAGGGGGGGTCTACGAGCAGTACTTC	CASSETGGVYEQYF
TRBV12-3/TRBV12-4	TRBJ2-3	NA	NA	TGTGCCAGCAGTTTGGTCGGGAGTTGGGCAGATACGCAGTATTTT	CASSLVGSWADTQYF
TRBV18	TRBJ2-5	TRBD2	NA	TGTGCCAGCTCAGCGACTAGCGGGAGTTATAAAGAGACCCAGTACTTC	CASSATSGSYKETQYF
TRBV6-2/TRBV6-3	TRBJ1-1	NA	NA	TGTGCCAGCAGTTACGGGGAGGCGGCTTTCTTT	CASSYGEAAFF
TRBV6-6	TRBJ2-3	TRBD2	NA	TGTGCCAGCAGCCTCATAGCGGGGGAGGCTGGAGATACGCAGTATTTT	CASSLIAGEAGDTQYF
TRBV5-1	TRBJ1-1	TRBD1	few	TGCGCCAGCAGGGCAACAGGGGGTTCCCACATGAACACTGAAGCTTTCTTT	CASRATGGSHMNTEAFF
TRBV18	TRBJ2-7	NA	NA	TGTGCCAGCTCACCACTGCCGAACTACGAGCAGTACTTC	CASSPLPNYEQYF
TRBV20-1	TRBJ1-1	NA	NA	TGCAGTGCTCGGAAACAGGGGAACACTGAAGCTTTCTTT	CSARKQGNTEAFF
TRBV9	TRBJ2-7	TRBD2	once	TGTGCCAGCAGCGTAGTAGCTAGCGGGGGGCCCATCTACAATGAGCAGTACTTC	CASSVVASGGPIYNEQYF
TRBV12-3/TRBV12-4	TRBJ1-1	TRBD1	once	TGTGCCAGCAGTTGGACAGGGACGAAGGCTGAAGCTTTCTTT	CASSWTGTKAEAFF
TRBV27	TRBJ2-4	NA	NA	TGTGCCAGCACCTCTGGGGAGCGGTACTTC	CASTSGERYF
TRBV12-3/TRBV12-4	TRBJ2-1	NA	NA	TGTGCCAGCAGTTTGGCAGGGAAGGGGCAAAATGAGCAGTTCTTC	CASSLAGKGQNEQFF
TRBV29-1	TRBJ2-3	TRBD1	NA	TGCAGCGTTGAACTGGCAGGGGGTAACACAGATACGCAGTATTTT	CSVELAGGNTDTQYF
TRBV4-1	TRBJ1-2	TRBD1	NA	TGCGCCAGCAGCCAAGGGGACAGGGATGGCTACACCTTC	CASSQGDRDGYTF
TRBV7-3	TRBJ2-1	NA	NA	TGTGCCAGCAGCTTAAATTTCGGAGGGTATGAGCAGTTCTTC	CASSLNFGGYEQFF
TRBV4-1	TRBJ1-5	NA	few	TGCGCCAGCAGCCAAGATAGGACCGGGGGCGCAGGTCAGCCCCAGCATTTT	CASSQDRTGGAGQPQHF
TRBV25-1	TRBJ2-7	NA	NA	TGTGCCAGCAGTGAATCAGCAGGTCCCTACGAGCAGTACTTC	CASSESAGPYEQYF
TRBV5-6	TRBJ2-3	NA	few	TGTGCCAGCAGGTCCGGGTCGGTTACGCAGTATTTT	CASRSGSVTQYF
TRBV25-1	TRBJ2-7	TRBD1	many	TGTGCCAGCGGACAGGGGGCCTACGAGCAGTACTTC	CASGQGAYEQYF
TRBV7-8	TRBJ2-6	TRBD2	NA	TGTGCCAGCAGCATAAGCGGGGGGGCCTATAATGGGGCCAACGTCCTGACTTTC	CASSISGGAYNGANVLTF
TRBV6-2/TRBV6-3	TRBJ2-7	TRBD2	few	TGTGCCAGCAGTTACTGGACTAGCGGGAGAGGCCGCGAGCAGTACTTC	CASSYWTSGRGREQYF
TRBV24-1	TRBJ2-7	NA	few	TGTGCCACCAGTGTGGACAACTCCTACGAGCAGTACTTC	CATSVDNSYEQYF
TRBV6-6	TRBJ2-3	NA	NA	TGTGCCAGCAGTCCCCCGGGACTCACAGATACGCAGTATTTT	CASSPPGLTDTQYF
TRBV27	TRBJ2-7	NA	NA	TGTGCCAGCAGATGGTCCGGGGCCTACGAGCAGTACTTC	CASRWSGAYEQYF
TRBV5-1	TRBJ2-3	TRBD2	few	TGCGCCAGCAGCCTCCGGACTAGCCGGGGCACAGATACGCAGTATTTT	CASSLRTSRGTDTQYF
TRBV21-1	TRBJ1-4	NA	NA	TGTGCCAGCACCGGGGACAGCGCAACTAATGAAAAACTGTTTTTT	CASTGDSATNEKLFF
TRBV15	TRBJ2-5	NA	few	TGTGCCACCAGCTCTTCAGTGCCAAGAGAGACCCAGTACTTC	CATSSSVPRETQYF
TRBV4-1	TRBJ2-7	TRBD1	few	TGCGCCAGCAGCCAGAACAGGGGATTAGGCTCCTACGAGCAGTACTTC	CASSQNRGLGSYEQYF
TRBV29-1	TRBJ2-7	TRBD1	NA	TGCAGCGTTATAACAGGGGGGAAACCCGGCTACGAGCAGTACTTC	CSVITGGKPGYEQYF
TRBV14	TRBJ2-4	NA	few	TGTGCCAGCAGCCAAGATGGGGAGTTTGGGAACATTCAGTACTTC	CASSQDGEFGNIQYF
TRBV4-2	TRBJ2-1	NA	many	TGTGCCAGCAGCCAAGATACGGGTGAGCAGTTCTTC	CASSQDTGEQFF
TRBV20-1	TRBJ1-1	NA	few	TGCAGTGCGCGACAGTTACACACTGAAGCTTTCTTT	CSARQLHTEAFF
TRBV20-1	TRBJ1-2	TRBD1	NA	TGCAGTGCTAGAGGAACCGGACAGGGAAACTATGGCTACACCTTC	CSARGTGQGNYGYTF
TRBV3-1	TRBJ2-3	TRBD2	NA	TGTGCCAGCAGCCAAGATTGGGGGGGACCCTTCACAGATACGCAGTATTTT	CASSQDWGGPFTDTQYF
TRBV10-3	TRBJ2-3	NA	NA	TGTGCCATCAGTCCCAGGGAACTCACAGATACGCAGTATTTT	CAISPRELTDTQYF
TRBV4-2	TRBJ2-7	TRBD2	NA	TGTGCCAGCAGCCAAGACCTAGCGGGGGCCGTCTACAATGAGCAGTACTTC	CASSQDLAGAVYNEQYF
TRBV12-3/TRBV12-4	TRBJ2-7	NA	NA	TGTGCCAGCACCCTAGGGGATGTGGAGACCCGGTACTTC	CASTLGDVETRYF
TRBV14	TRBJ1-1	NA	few	TGTGCCAGCAGCCCAGGACCCGGCCAGGGGCCCCCTGAAGCTTTCTTT	CASSPGPGQGPPEAFF
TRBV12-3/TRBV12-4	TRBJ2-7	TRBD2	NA	TGTGCCAGCAGTTTTCGTCTGGAGACTAGCGGGGGAAGGGACTACGAGCAGTACTTC	CASSFRLETSGGRDYEQYF
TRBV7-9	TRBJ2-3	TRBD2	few	TGTGCCAGTAGCTTAGAAGGGTACGGGAGGACAGATACGCAGTATTTT	CASSLEGYGRTDTQYF
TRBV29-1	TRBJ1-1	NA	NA	TGCAGCGTTGTCAATACGGGCAGGATGAACACTGAAGCTTTCTTT	CSVVNTGRMNTEAFF
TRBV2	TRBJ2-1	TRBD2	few	TGTGCCAGCAGTAACCCCGGGACTAGCGGGACTAATGAGCAGTTCTTC	CASSNPGTSGTNEQFF
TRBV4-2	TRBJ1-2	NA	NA	TGTGCCAGCAGCCAAGGTCCAGGTAGTAATGGCTACACCTTC	CASSQGPGSNGYTF
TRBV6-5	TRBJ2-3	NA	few	TGTGCCAGCAAGCAACTCGCTACAGATACGCAGTATTTT	CASKQLATDTQYF
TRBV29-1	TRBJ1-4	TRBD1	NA	TGCAGCGGACTAGGGGACAGCACAACTAATGAAAAACTGTTTTTT	CSGLGDSTTNEKLFF
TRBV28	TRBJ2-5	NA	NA	TGTGCCAGCATTACTCCCCGGGCCGGGTTAGAGACCCAGTACTTC	CASITPRAGLETQYF